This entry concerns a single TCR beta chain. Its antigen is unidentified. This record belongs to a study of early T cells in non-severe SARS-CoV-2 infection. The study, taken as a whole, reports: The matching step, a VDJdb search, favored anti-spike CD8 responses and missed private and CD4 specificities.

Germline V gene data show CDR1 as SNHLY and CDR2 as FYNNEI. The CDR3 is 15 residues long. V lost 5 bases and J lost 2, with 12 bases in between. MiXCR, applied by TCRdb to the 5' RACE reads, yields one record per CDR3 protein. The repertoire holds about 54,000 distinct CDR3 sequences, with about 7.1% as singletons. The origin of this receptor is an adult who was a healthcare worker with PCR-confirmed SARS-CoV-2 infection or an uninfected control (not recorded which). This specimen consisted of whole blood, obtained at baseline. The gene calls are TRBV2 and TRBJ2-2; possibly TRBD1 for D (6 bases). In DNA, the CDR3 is TGTGCCAGCAGTCCGGACAGCTTTAACACCGGGGAGCTGTTTTTT. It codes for CASSPDSFNTGELFF.